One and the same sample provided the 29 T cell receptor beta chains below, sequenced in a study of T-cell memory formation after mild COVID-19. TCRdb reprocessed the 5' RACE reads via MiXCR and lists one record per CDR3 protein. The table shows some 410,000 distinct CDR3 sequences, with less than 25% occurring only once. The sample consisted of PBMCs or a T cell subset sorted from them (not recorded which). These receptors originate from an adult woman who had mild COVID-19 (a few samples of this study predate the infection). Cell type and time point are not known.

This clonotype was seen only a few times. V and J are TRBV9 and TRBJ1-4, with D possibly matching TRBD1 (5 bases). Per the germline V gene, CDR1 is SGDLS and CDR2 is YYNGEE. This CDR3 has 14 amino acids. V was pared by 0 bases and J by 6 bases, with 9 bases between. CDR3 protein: CASSVGGLDEKLFF. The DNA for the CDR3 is TGTGCCAGCAGCGTAGGGGGGTTGGATGAAAAACTGTTTTTT.

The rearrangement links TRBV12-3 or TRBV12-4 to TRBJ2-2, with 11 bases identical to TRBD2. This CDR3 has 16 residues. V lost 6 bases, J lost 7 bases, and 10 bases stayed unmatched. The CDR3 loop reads CASRNRLAGIGGELFF. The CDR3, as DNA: TGTGCCAGCAGGAACCGACTAGCGGGAATCGGCGGGGAGCTGTTTTTT.

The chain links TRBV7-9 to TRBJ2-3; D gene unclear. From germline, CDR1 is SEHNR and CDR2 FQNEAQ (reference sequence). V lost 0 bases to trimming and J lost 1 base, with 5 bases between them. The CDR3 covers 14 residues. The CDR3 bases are TGTGCCAGCAGCTTAGCAGACGGCACAGATACGCAGTATTTT. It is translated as CASSLADGTDTQYF.

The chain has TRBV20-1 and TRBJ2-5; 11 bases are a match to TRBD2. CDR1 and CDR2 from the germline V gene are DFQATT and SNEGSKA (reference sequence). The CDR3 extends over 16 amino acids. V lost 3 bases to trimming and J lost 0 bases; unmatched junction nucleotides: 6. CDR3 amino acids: CSARATSGGYQETQYF. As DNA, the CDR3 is TGCAGTGCTAGGGCTACTAGCGGGGGTTACCAAGAGACCCAGTACTTC.

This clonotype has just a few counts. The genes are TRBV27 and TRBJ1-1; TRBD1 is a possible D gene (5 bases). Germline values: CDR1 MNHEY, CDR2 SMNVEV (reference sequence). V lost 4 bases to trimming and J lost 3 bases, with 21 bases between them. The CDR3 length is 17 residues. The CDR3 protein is CASSYVAGRIGDTEAFF. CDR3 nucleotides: TGTGCCAGCAGTTATGTAGCGGGGCGGATCGGGGACACTGAAGCTTTCTTT.

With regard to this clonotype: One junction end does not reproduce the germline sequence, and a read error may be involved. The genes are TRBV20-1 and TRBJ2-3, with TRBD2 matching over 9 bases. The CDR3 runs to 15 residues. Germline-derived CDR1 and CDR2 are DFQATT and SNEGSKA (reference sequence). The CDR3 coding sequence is TGCAGTTCTAGTGGGTTGACTAGCGGTACAGATACGCAGTATTTT. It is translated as CSSSGLTSGTDTQYF.

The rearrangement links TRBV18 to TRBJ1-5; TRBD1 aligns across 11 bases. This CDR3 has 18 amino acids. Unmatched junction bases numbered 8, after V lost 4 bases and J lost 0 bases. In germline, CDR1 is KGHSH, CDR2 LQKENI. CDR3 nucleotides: TGTGCCAGCTCACAACCGGGACAGGGGGGTGGTAGCAATCAGCCCCAGCATTTT. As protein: CASSQPGQGGGSNQPQHF.

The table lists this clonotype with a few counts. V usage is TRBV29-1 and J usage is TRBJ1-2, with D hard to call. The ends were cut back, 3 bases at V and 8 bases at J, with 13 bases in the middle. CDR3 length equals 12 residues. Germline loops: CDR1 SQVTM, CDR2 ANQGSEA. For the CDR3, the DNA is TGCAGCGTTGAGACCCAGAGGGTAGGCTACACCTTC. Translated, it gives CSVETQRVGYTF.

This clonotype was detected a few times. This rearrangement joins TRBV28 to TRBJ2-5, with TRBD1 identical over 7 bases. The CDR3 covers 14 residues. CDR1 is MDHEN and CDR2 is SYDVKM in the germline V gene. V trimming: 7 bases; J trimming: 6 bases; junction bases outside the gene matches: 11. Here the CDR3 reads CASTKETGSKTQYF. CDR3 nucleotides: TGTGCCAGCACAAAAGAGACAGGGTCGAAGACCCAGTACTTC.

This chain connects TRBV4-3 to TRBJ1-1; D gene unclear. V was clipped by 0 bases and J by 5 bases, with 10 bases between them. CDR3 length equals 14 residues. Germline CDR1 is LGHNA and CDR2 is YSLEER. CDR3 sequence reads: CASSQEGGATEAFF. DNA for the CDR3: TGCGCCAGCAGCCAAGAGGGAGGAGCAACTGAAGCTTTCTTT.

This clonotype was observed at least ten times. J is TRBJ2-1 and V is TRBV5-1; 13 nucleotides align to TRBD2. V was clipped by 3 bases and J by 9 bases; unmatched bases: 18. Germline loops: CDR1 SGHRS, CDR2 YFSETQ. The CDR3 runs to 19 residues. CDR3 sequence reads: CASSSGTSGNPRLGSEQFF. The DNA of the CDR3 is TGCGCCAGCAGCTCCGGGACTAGCGGGAACCCCCGACTTGGTAGTGAGCAGTTCTTC.

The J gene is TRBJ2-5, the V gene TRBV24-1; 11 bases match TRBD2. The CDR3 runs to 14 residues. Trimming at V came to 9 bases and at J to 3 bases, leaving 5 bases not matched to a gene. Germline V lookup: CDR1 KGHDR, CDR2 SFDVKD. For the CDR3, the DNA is TGTGCCACCGGTCCGGGACTAGCGGAAGAGACCCAGTACTTC. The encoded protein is CATGPGLAEETQYF.

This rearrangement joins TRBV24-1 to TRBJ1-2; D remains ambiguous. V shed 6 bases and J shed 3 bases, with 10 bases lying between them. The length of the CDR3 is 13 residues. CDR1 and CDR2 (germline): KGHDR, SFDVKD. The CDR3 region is CATSSGLHYGYTF. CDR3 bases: TGTGCCACCAGTTCCGGCCTTCACTATGGCTACACCTTC.

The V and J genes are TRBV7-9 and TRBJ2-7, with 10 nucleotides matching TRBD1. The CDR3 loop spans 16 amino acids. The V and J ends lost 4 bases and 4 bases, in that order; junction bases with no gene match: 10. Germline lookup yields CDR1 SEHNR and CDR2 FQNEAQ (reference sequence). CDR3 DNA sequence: TGTGCCAGCAGCTCAACGAGGGGACAGGGGAGGTACGAGCAGTACTTC. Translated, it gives CASSSTRGQGRYEQYF.

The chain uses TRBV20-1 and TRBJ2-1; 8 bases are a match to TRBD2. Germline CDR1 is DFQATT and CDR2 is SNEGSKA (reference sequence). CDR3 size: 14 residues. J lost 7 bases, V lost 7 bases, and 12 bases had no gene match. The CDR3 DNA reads TGCAGTGTTCGGGCCCGGACTAGCAGGAATGAGCAGTTCTTC. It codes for CSVRARTSRNEQFF.

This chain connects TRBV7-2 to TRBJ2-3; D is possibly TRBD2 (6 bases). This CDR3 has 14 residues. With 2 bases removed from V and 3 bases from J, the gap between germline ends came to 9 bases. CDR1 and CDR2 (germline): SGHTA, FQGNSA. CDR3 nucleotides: TGTGCCAGCAGCTTATCGACTAGAACAGATACGCAGTATTTT. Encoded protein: CASSLSTRTDTQYF.

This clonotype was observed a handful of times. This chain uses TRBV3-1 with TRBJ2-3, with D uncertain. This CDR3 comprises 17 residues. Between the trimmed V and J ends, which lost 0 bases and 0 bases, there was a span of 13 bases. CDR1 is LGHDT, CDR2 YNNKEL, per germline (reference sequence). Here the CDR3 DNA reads TGTGCCAGCAGCCAAGATATCGGCCTGCCTAGCACAGATACGCAGTATTTT. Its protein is CASSQDIGLPSTDTQYF.

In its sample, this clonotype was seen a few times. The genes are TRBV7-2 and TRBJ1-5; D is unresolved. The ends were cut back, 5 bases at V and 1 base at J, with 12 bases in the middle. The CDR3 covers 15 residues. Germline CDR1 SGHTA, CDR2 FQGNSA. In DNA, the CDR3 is TGTGCCAGCAGCCCACATGGGGTGAGCAATCAGCCCCAGCATTTT. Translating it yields CASSPHGVSNQPQHF.

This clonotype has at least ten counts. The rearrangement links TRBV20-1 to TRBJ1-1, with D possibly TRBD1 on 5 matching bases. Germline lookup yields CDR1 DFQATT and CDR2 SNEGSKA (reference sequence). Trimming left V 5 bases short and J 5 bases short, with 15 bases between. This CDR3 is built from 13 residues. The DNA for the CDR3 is TGCAGTGCTCCCTTACGGGGGGGGACTGAAGCTTTCTTT. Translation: CSAPLRGGTEAFF.

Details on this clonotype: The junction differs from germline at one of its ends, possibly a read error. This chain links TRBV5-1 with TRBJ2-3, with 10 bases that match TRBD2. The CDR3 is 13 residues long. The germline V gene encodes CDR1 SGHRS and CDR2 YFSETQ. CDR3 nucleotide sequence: TGCACCAGCAGCCCTAGCGGGGGAGATACGCAGTATTTT. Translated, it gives CTSSPSGGDTQYF.

The CDR3 sequence: CATSDSRRGVRGGTEAFF. The CDR3, as DNA: TGTGCCACCAGTGATTCCCGACGGGGGGTACGGGGCGGCACTGAAGCTTTCTTT. V usage is TRBV24-1 and J usage is TRBJ1-1; D is possibly TRBD1 (5 bases). Germline V gives CDR1 KGHDR, CDR2 SFDVKD. Trimming shortened V by 2 bases and J by 4 bases, and 22 bases separated the two germline ends. The CDR3 length is 18 residues.

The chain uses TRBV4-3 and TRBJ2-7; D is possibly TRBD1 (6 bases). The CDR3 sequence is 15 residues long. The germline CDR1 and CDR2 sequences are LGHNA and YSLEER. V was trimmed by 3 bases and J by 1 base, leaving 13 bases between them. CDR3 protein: CASSHEQGWSYEQYF. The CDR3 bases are TGCGCCAGCAGCCATGAACAGGGTTGGTCCTACGAGCAGTACTTC.

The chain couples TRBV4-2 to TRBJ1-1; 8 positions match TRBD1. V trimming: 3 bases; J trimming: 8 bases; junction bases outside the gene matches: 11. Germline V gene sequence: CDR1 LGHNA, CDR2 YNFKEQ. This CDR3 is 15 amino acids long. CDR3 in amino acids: CASSHLNPGQEEAFF. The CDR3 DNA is TGTGCCAGCAGCCACCTCAATCCGGGACAGGAAGAAGCTTTCTTT.

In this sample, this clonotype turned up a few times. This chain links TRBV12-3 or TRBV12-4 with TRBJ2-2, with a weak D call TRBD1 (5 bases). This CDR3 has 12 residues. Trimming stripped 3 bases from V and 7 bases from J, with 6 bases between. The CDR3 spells CASSFRGGELFF. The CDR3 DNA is TGTGCCAGCAGTTTTAGGGGCGGGGAGCTGTTTTTT.

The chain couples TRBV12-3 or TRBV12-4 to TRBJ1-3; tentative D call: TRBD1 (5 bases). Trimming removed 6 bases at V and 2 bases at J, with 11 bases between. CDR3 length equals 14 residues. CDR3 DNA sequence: TGTGCCAGCAGGCTAACAGGAACTGGAAACACCATATATTTT. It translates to CASRLTGTGNTIYF.

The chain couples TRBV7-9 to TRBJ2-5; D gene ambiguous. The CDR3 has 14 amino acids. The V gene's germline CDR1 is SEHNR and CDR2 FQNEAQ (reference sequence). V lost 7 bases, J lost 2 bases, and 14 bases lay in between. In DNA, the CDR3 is TGTGCCAGCACCCACCATCGGGTACAAGAGACCCAGTACTTC. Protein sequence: CASTHHRVQETQYF.

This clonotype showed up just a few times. The CDR3 DNA follows: TGTGCCAGCTCACCAGTGGGGAGTTCCTACGAGCAGTACTTC. Protein sequence: CASSPVGSSYEQYF. The chain joins TRBV18 to TRBJ2-7; D may be TRBD2 (5 bases). Germline V CDR1 and CDR2: KGHSH, LQKENI. The CDR3 is 14 residues long. The V end lost 2 bases, the J end lost 1 base, and 9 bases lay between the germline ends. The full variable domain, completed using reference TRBV18 and TRBJ2-7, is NAGVMQNPRHLVRRRGQEARLRCSPMKGHSHVYWYRQLPEEGLKFMVYLQKENIIDESGMPKERFSAEFPKEGPSILRIQQVVRGDSAAYFCASSPVGSSYEQYFGPGTRLTVT.

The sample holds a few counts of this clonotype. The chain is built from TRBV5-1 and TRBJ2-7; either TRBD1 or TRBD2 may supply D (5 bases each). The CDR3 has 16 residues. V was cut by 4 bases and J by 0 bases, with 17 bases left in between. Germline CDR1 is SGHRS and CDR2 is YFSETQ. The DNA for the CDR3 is TGCGCCAGCAGCCTCGAGGGGTCGGCGGTCTCCTACGAGCAGTACTTC. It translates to CASSLEGSAVSYEQYF.

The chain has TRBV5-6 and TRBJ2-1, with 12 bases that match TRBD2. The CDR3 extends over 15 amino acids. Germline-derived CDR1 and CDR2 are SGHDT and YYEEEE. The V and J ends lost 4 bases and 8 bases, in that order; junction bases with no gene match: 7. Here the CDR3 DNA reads TGTGCCAGCAGCCAAACTAGCGGGAGGTATGATGAGCAGTTCTTC. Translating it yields CASSQTSGRYDEQFF. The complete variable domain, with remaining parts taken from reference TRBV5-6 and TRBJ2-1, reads DAGVTQSPTHLIKTRGQQVTLRCSPKSGHDTVSWYQQALGQGPQFIFQYYEEEERQRGNFPDRFSGHQFPNYSSELNVNALLLGDSALYLCASSQTSGRYDEQFFGPGTRLTVL.